This T cell receptor (beta chain) originates from a study of T-cell memory formation after mild COVID-19. A single record per CDR3 protein comes from TCRdb applying MiXCR to the 5' RACE reads. The repertoire has around 260,000 distinct CDR3 sequences, around 15% of them found once; the top ten carry roughly 22%. Trimming removed 6 bases from V and 3 bases from J, with 11 bases in between. The CDR3 contains 13 residues. The germline V gene has CDR1 ENHRY and CDR2 SYGVKD. There are a few counts of this clonotype. The receptor was isolated from a man aged 18 to 35 who had mild COVID-19 (a few samples of this study predate the infection). Cell type and time point are not known. The chain has TRBV10-3 and TRBJ2-5; D remains ambiguous. Sequenced sample: PBMCs or a T cell subset sorted from them (not recorded which). CDR3 in DNA: TGTGCCATCAGGCGAGGCGCGGAAGAGACCCAGTACTTC. Amino acids: CAIRRGAEETQYF.